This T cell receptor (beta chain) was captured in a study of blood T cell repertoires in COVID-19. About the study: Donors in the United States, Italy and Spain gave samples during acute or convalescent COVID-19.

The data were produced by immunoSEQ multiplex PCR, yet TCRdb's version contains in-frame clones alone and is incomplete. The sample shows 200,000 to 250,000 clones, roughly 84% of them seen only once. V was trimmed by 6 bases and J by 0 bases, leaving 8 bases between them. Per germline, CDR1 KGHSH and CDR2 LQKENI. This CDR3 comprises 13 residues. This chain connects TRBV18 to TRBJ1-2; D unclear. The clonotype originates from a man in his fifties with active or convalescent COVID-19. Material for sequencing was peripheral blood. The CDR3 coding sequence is TGTGCCAGCTCTTGGGAGTCTAACTATGGCTACACCTTC. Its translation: CASSWESNYGYTF.